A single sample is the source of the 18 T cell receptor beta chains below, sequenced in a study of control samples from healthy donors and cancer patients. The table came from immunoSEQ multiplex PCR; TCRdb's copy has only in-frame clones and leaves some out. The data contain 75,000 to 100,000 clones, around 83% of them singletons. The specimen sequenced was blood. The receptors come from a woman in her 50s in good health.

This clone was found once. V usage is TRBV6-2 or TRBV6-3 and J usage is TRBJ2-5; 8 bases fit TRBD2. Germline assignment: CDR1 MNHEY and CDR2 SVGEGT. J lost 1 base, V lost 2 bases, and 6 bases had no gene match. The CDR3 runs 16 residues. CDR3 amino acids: CASSYRGGRFQETQYF. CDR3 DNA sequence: TGTGCCAGCAGTTACCGGGGGGGGCGCTTCCAAGAGACCCAGTACTTC.

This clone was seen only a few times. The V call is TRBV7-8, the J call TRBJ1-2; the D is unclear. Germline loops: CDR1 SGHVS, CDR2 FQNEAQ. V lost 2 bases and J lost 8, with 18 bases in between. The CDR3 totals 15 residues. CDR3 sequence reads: CASSLFRVKSGGYTF. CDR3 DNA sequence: TGTGCCAGCAGCTTATTTCGAGTCAAATCCGGGGGCTACACCTTC.

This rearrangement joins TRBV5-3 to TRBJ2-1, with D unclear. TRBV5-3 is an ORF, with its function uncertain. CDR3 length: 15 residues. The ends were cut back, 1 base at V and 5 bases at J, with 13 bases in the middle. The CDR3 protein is CARSLYWTVDNEQFF. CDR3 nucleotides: TGTGCCAGAAGCTTGTATTGGACCGTTGACAATGAGCAGTTCTTC.

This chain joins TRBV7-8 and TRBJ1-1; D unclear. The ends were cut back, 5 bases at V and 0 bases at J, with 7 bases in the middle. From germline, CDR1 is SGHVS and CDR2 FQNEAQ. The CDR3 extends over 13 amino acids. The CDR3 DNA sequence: TGTGCCAGCAGCAGGCGGATGAACACTGAAGCTTTCTTT. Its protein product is CASSRRMNTEAFF.

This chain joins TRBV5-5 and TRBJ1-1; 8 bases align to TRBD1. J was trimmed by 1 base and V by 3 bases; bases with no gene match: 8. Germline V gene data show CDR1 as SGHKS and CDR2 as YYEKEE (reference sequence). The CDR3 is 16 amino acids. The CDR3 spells CASSYRTGWQNTEAFF. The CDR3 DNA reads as TGTGCCAGCAGCTACAGGACAGGGTGGCAGAACACTGAAGCTTTCTTT.

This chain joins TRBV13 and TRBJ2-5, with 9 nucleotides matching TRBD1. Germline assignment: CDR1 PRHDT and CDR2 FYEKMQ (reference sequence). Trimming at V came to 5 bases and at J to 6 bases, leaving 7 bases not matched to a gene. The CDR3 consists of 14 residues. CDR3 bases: TGTGCCAGCAGCCCCCGACAGGGGGGGAAGACCCAGTACTTC. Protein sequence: CASSPRQGGKTQYF.

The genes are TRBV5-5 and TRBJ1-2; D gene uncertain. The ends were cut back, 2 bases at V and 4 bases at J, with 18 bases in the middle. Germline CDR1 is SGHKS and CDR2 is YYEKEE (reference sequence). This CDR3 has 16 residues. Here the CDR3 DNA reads TGTGCCAGCAGCTTCGGTCCAGCACCAGGCGGCTATGGCTACACCTTC. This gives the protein CASSFGPAPGGYGYTF.

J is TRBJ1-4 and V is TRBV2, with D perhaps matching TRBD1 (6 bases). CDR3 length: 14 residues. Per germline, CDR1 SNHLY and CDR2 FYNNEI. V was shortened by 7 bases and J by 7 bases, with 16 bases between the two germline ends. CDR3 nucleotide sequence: TGTGCCAGCACCGTCGTGGGGGGGGCTGAAAAACTGTTTTTT. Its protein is CASTVVGGAEKLFF. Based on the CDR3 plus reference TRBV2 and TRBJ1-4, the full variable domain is EPEVTQTPSHQVTQMGQEVILRCVPISNHLYFYWYRQILGQKVEFLVSFYNNEISEKSEIFDDQFSVERPDGSNFTLKIRSTKLEDSAMYFCASTVVGGAEKLFFGSGTQLSVL.

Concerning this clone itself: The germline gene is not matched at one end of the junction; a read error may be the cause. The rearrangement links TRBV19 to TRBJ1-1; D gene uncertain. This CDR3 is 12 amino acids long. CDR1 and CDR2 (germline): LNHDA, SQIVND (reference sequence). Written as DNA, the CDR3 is TGTGGCAGTAGAGGAGGCAACACTGAAGCTTTCTTT. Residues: CGSRGGNTEAFF.

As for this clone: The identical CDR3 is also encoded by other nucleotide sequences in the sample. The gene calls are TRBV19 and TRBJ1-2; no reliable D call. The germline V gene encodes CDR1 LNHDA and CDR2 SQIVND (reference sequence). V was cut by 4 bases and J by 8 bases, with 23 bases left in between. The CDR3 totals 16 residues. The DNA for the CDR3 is TGTGCCAGTAGTACAAGACTCGGGCCGGTAAAGAACGGCTACACCTTC. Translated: CASSTRLGPVKNGYTF.

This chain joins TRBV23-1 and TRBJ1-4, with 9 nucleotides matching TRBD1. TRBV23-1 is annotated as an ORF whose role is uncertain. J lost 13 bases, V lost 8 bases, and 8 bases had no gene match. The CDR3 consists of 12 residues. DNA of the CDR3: TGCGCCAGCTCCCGACAGGGGGGAGGACTGTTTTTT. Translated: CASSRQGGGLFF.

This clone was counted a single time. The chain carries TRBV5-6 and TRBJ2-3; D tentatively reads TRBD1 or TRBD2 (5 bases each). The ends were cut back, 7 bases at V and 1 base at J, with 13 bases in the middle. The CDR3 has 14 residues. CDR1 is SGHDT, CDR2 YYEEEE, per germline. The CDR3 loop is CASLGWGRTDTQYF. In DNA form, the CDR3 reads TGTGCCAGCCTCGGTTGGGGACGCACAGATACGCAGTATTTT.

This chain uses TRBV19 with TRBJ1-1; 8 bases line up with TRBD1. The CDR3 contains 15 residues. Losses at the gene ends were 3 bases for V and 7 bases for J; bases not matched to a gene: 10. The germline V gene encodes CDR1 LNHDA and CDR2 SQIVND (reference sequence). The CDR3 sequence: CASSIPRGQSLEAFF. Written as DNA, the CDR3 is TGTGCCAGTAGTATCCCCAGGGGGCAAAGCCTTGAAGCTTTCTTT.

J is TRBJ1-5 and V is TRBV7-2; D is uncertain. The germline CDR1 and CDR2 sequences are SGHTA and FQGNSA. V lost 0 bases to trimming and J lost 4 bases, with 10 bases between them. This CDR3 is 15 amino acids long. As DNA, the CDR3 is TGTGCCAGCAGCTTAGCGGCCGGTTCAAATCAGCCCCAGCATTTT. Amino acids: CASSLAAGSNQPQHF.

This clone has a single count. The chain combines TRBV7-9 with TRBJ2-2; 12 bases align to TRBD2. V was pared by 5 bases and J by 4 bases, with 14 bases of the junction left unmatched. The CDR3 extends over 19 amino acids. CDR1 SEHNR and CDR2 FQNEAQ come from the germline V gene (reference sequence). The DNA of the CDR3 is TGTGCCAGCAGCGGCATTCTAGCGGGAGGGCCTCGTGGCACCGGGGAGCTGTTTTTT. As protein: CASSGILAGGPRGTGELFF.

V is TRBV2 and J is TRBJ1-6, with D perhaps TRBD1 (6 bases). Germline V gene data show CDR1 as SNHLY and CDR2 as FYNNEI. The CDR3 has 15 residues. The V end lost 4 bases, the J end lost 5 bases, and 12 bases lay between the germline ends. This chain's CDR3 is CASSAWGRNNSPLHF. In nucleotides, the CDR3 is TGTGCCAGCAGTGCTTGGGGGCGAAATAATTCACCCCTCCACTTT.

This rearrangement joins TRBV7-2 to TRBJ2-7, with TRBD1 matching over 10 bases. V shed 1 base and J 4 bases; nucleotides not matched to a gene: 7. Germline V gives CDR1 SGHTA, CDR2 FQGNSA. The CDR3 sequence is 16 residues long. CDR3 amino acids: CASSLDAGQGVYEQYF. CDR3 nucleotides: TGTGCCAGCAGCTTAGACGCAGGACAGGGGGTATACGAGCAGTACTTC.

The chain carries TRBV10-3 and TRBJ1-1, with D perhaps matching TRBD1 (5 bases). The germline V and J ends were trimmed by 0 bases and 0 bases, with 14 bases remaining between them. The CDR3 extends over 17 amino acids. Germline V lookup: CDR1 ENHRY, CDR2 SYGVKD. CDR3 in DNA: TGTGCCATCAGTGAGTCGTGGGATGACAGCATGAACACTGAAGCTTTCTTT. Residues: CAISESWDDSMNTEAFF.